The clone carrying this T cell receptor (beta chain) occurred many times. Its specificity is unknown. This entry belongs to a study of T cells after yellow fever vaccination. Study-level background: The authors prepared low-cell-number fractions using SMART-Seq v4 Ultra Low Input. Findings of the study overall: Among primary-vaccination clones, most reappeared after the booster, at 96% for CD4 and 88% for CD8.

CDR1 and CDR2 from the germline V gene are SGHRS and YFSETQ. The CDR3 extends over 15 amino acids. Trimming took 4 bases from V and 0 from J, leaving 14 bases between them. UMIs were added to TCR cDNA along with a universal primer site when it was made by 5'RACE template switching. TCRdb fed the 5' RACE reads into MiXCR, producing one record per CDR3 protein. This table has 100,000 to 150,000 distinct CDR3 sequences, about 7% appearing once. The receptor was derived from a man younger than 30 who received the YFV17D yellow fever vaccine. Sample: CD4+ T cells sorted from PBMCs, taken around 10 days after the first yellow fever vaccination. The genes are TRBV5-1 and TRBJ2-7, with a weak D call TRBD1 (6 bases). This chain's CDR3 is CASSDLGASSYEQYF. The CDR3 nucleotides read TGCGCCAGCAGCGACCTGGGGGCGAGCTCCTACGAGCAGTACTTC. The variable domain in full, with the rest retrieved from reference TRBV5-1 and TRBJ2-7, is KAGVTQTPRYLIKTRGQQVTLSCSPISGHRSVSWYQQTPGQGLQFLFEYFSETQRNKGNFPGRFSGRQFSNSRSEMNVSTLELGDSALYLCASSDLGASSYEQYFGPGTRLTVT.